This is a list of T cell receptor beta chains from one sample in a study of blood T cell repertoires in COVID-19. Sequencing was performed with immunoSEQ multiplex PCR; in TCRdb, only in-frame clones are kept and a portion is missing. The profile shows more than 150,000 clones, about 90% of them singletons. Sequencing used peripheral blood. These receptors all come from a man between 60 and 70 years old with acute or convalescent COVID-19. CDR3s include the opening cysteine and the closing phenylalanine or tryptophan. D genes are given only for firm matches. Rows give clone size only sometimes, using once, few, many, or a class for an expanded clone.

V gene	J gene	clone size	D gene	CDR3 protein	CDR3 DNA
TRBV4-1	TRBJ1-4	.	.	CASSQPQGTNEKLFF	TGCGCCAGCAGCCAACCACAGGGAACTAATGAAAAACTGTTTTTT
TRBV12-3/TRBV12-4	TRBJ1-5	.	.	CASTGRGQPQHF	TGTGCCAGCACCGGGAGGGGCCAGCCCCAGCATTTT
TRBV3-1/TRBV3-2	TRBJ1-2	.	.	CASSQKEDSSNYGYTF	TGTGCCAGCAGCCAAAAAGAGGACAGCTCTAACTATGGCTACACCTTC
TRBV7-3	TRBJ1-1	few	TRBD1	CASSLIPDRGSTEAFF	TGTGCCAGCAGCTTAATCCCGGACAGGGGATCCACTGAAGCTTTCTTT
TRBV7-2	TRBJ2-1	.	.	CASSLSDLNEQFF	TGTGCCAGCAGCTTGTCGGACTTGAATGAGCAGTTCTTC
TRBV19	TRBJ1-2	.	.	CASIQNPVREYGYTF	TGTGCCAGTATCCAGAATCCAGTTCGGGAATATGGCTACACCTTC
TRBV25-1	TRBJ1-1	.	TRBD1	CASMGQGNTEAFF	TGTGCCAGCATGGGACAGGGCAACACTGAAGCTTTCTTT
TRBV30	TRBJ2-2	.	.	CAWSRGSGTGELFF	TGTGCCTGGAGTCGTGGGAGCGGCACCGGGGAGCTGTTTTTT
TRBV18	TRBJ2-7	.	.	CASSSTGNGGEQYF	TGTGCCAGCTCTTCCACAGGGAACGGAGGAGAGCAGTACTTC
TRBV9	TRBJ1-6	.	.	CASSERGSGNYNSPLHF	TGTGCCAGCAGCGAAAGAGGGTCCGGGAACTATAATTCACCCCTCCACTTT
TRBV9	TRBJ1-2	.	.	CASSPQGSNYGYTF	TGTGCCAGCAGCCCGCAGGGGTCTAACTATGGCTACACCTTC
TRBV4-2	TRBJ2-7	.	TRBD2	CASSQSTIAGGREQYF	TGTGCCAGCAGCCAATCCACCATAGCGGGGGGGCGGGAGCAGTACTTC
TRBV5-5	TRBJ1-3	few	.	CASSLLQGHTIYF	TGTGCCAGCAGCCTACTCCAGGGGCACACCATATATTTT
TRBV7-9	TRBJ1-6	once	TRBD1	CASSTTGNNSPLHF	TGTGCCAGCAGCACGACAGGGAATAATTCACCCCTCCACTTT
TRBV7-2	TRBJ1-1	.	.	CASSLSQVESAAFF	TGTGCCAGCAGCTTATCACAGGTCGAGTCGGCGGCTTTCTTT
TRBV2	TRBJ1-5	.	TRBD1	CASSSGQGVQPQHF	TGTGCCAGCAGCTCGGGACAGGGTGTTCAGCCCCAGCATTTT
TRBV7-2	TRBJ2-3	.	.	CASSPYTDTQYF	TGTGCCAGCAGCCCGTACACAGATACGCAGTATTTT
TRBV7-2	TRBJ2-7	.	.	CASSRSERPEWEQYF	TGTGCCAGCAGCCGTAGTGAGCGTCCTGAATGGGAGCAGTACTTC
TRBV25-1	TRBJ1-2	.	.	CASSEGPIYGYTF	TGTGCCAGCAGTGAAGGGCCAATTTATGGCTACACCTTC
TRBV19	TRBJ2-2	.	.	CASSIYGELFF	TGTGCCAGTAGTATCTACGGGGAGCTGTTTTTT
TRBV30	TRBJ1-5	few	TRBD1	CAWSLGDRASQPQHF	TGTGCCTGGAGTCTTGGGGACAGGGCTAGTCAGCCCCAGCATTTT
TRBV19	TRBJ2-7	.	.	CASSTGSGPVYEQYF	TGTGCCAGTAGTACAGGGTCTGGCCCGGTCTACGAGCAGTACTTC
TRBV5-4	TRBJ1-2	.	TRBD1	CASSLGSGGYGYTF	TGTGCCAGCAGCTTGGGATCAGGGGGATATGGCTACACCTTC
TRBV23-1	TRBJ2-3	.	TRBD1	CASRLEGQGSLDTQYF	TGCGCCAGCAGGCTGGAGGGACAGGGGTCGTTGGATACGCAGTATTTT
TRBV6-5	TRBJ1-5	.	TRBD1	CASDRAGQPQHF	TGTGCCAGTGACAGGGCAGGACAGCCCCAGCATTTT
TRBV30	TRBJ2-7	.	TRBD2	CAWTSGGAYEQYF	TGTGCCTGGACTAGCGGGGGGGCCTACGAGCAGTACTTC
TRBV7-9	TRBJ1-2	.	TRBD1	CASSLGDGQGRDGYTF	TGTGCCAGCAGCTTAGGGGACGGACAGGGGAGGGATGGCTACACCTTC
TRBV12-3/TRBV12-4	TRBJ2-3	.	.	CASRTSTDTQYF	TGTGCCAGTCGGACTAGCACAGATACGCAGTATTTT
TRBV12-5	TRBJ2-3	.	.	CASGPSSGNTQYF	TGTGCTAGTGGTCCCTCCTCAGGGAATACGCAGTATTTT
TRBV10-2	TRBJ2-7	.	TRBD1	CASSGQGLLVYEQYF	TGCGCCAGCAGCGGACAGGGCCTCTTAGTCTACGAGCAGTACTTC
TRBV19	TRBJ1-2	.	TRBD1	CASTDVVTGGYGYTF	TGTGCCAGTACGGATGTCGTGACAGGGGGGTATGGCTACACCTTC
TRBV5-1	TRBJ2-4	.	.	CASRLLAGVGGKNIQYF	TGCGCCAGCAGGCTGCTCGCCGGGGTAGGGGGCAAAAACATTCAGTACTTC
TRBV11-2	TRBJ1-2	.	.	CASSLGQGDYGYTF	TGTGCCAGCAGCTTAGGACAAGGCGACTATGGCTACACCTTC
TRBV5-6	TRBJ1-2	.	TRBD1	CASSLLRGQEGYTF	TGTGCCAGCAGCTTACTCAGGGGGCAGGAGGGCTACACCTTC
TRBV2	TRBJ1-2	.	TRBD1	CASSPRQGMGYGYTF	TGTGCCAGCAGTCCTAGACAGGGAATGGGGTATGGCTACACCTTC
TRBV19	TRBJ2-4	few	TRBD2	CASKDSGVVKNIQYF	TGTGCCAGTAAGGATAGCGGGGTTGTCAAAAACATTCAGTACTTC
TRBV12-5	TRBJ2-6	.	TRBD1	CASGLTGFVAGANVLTF	TGTGCTAGTGGCTTGACAGGGTTTGTAGCTGGGGCCAACGTCCTGACTTTC
TRBV3-1/TRBV3-2	TRBJ2-7	.	TRBD1	CASSFGQGLGEQYF	TGTGCCAGCAGCTTCGGACAGGGGTTAGGCGAGCAGTACTTC
TRBV2	TRBJ1-5	.	TRBD1	CASRAQYGTGFQPQHF	TGTGCCAGCCGAGCCCAATACGGGACAGGGTTCCAGCCCCAGCATTTT
TRBV5-8	TRBJ1-5	.	.	CASSLYGSREPQHF	TGTGCCAGCAGCTTGTACGGATCCCGGGAGCCCCAGCATTTT
TRBV11-2	TRBJ1-3	.	.	CASSLRGQKDSGNTIYF	TGTGCCAGCAGCCTCAGAGGGCAGAAAGACTCTGGAAACACCATATATTTT
TRBV11-3	TRBJ1-1	.	TRBD1	CASSLQGGTEAFF	TGTGCCAGCAGTTTACAGGGGGGCACTGAAGCTTTCTTT
TRBV3-1/TRBV3-2	TRBJ2-2	few	TRBD2	CASSQIAGGTGELFF	TGTGCCAGCAGCCAAATAGCGGGGGGCACCGGGGAGCTGTTTTTT